This TCR beta chain was profiled in a study of T cell responses to AZD1222 COVID-19 vaccine. Repertoires were generated with immunoSEQ multiplex PCR, while TCRdb's copy carries only in-frame clones and drops some. This repertoire shows 60,000 to 85,000 clones, around nine tenths found once; its top ten account for roughly 18%. The length of the CDR3 is 13 residues. V was cut by 2 bases and J by 0 bases, with 5 bases left in between. CDR1 is MNHEY, CDR2 SVGEGT, per germline. The receptor's source is an adult who received the AZD1222 COVID-19 vaccine. Sequences were derived from peripheral blood, sampled 28 days after the second AZD1222 dose. The rearrangement joins TRBV6-2 or TRBV6-3 to TRBJ2-7; D tentatively reads TRBD1 or TRBD2 (5 bases each). The CDR3 loop reads CASSYGGSYEQYF. The CDR3 DNA is TGTGCCAGCAGTTACGGGGGCTCCTACGAGCAGTACTTC.